Listed below are T cell receptor beta chains from one sample, sequenced in a study of T cells in localized non-small cell lung cancer. Produced via immunoSEQ multiplex PCR; TCRdb's table is partial and in-frame only. This table holds about 6,100 clones, more than 35% found once. Sequenced material: lung tumor tissue, taken before any cancer treatment. These receptors all come from a man aged 40 to 69 with stage III lung adenocarcinoma. The CDR3 runs from the conserved cysteine through the conserved F or W. D genes are given only for firm matches. Clone size is shown for a subset of rows, as once, few, many or a class of expanded clone.

DNA: TGTGCCAGCAGCTTAGAACTTGGAGGTCAGCCCCAGCATTTT
CDR3: CASSLELGGQPQHF
D: -
J: TRBJ1-5
size: many
V: TRBV11-3

DNA: TGTGCCAGCAGTTCTGGACAAGTAAAAAACATTCAGTACTTC
CDR3: CASSSGQVKNIQYF
D: -
J: TRBJ2-4
size: medium-sized
V: TRBV11-3

DNA: TGTGCCAGCAGTGACCTACAGGCGTTGAACACTGAAGCTTTCTTT
CDR3: CASSDLQALNTEAFF
D: -
J: TRBJ1-1
size: few
V: TRBV6-8

DNA: TGTGCCAGCAGGGACAGGGGCAATAATTCACCCCTCCACTTT
CDR3: CASRDRGNNSPLHF
D: TRBD1
J: TRBJ1-6
size: -
V: TRBV9

DNA: TGTGCCAGCTCACCGGAAGGGGGGAATCGAGTCCGCTACACCTTC
CDR3: CASSPEGGNRVRYTF
D: -
J: TRBJ1-2
size: -
V: TRBV18

DNA: TGTGCCAGTAGTGGGGACTCCCAGAGGCCCCAGCATTTT
CDR3: CASSGDSQRPQHF
D: -
J: TRBJ1-5
size: -
V: TRBV19

DNA: TGTGCCAGCAGCGTCGCGGGGGGCTACACAGATACGCAGTATTTT
CDR3: CASSVAGGYTDTQYF
D: TRBD2
J: TRBJ2-3
size: medium-sized
V: TRBV9

DNA: TGTGCCAGCAGCTTGGGGCGGGAGGTTCTTGAGCAGTTCTTC
CDR3: CASSLGREVLEQFF
D: TRBD2
J: TRBJ2-1
size: -
V: TRBV11-3

DNA: TGTGCCATCAGTGCACTAGCGGGGGCCGGGGAGCTGTTTTTT
CDR3: CAISALAGAGELFF
D: TRBD2
J: TRBJ2-2
size: few
V: TRBV6-8

DNA: TGCGCCAGCAGCCCTAGCGGGAGGACAGATACGCAGTATTTT
CDR3: CASSPSGRTDTQYF
D: TRBD2
J: TRBJ2-3
size: once
V: TRBV5-1

DNA: TGTGCCTATCGGGACTTTTCCTACGAGCAGTACTTC
CDR3: CAYRDFSYEQYF
D: -
J: TRBJ2-7
size: few
V: TRBV30

DNA: TGTGCCAGCAGCTCGGACCGGGCCCGCCCTGAGCAGTTCTTC
CDR3: CASSSDRARPEQFF
D: -
J: TRBJ2-1
size: many
V: TRBV11-3

DNA: TGTGCCAGTAGCTCGGACTTGTTCTATGGCTACACCTTC
CDR3: CASSSDLFYGYTF
D: -
J: TRBJ1-2
size: -
V: TRBV19

DNA: TGTGCCTGGAGTGTATCGGGGGGCGGCGAGCAGTACTTC
CDR3: CAWSVSGGGEQYF
D: -
J: TRBJ2-7
size: -
V: TRBV30

DNA: TGTGCCAGCAGGGGGACTCGGAACACTGAAGCTTTCTTT
CDR3: CASRGTRNTEAFF
D: -
J: TRBJ1-1
size: few
V: TRBV6-8

DNA: TGTGCCAGCAGTGATCTTCCGGGAGGGACAATCTTTAGCTCCTACAATGAGCAGTTCTTC
CDR3: CASSDLPGGTIFSSYNEQFF
D: TRBD2
J: TRBJ2-1
size: -
V: TRBV11-3

DNA: TGTGCCAGCAGTACACAGGGGGTCATCAATGAGCAGTTCTTC
CDR3: CASSTQGVINEQFF
D: TRBD1
J: TRBJ2-1
size: -
V: TRBV9

DNA: TGCGCCAGCAGTGAGTCGGCCAGATGGGCAAATGAAAAACTGTTTTTT
CDR3: CASSESARWANEKLFF
D: -
J: TRBJ1-4
size: -
V: TRBV10-2

DNA: TGTGCCAGTAGTCCCCAGGGACTGCCTCGGAGAGAGACCCAGTACTTC
CDR3: CASSPQGLPRRETQYF
D: -
J: TRBJ2-5
size: -
V: TRBV19

DNA: TGTGCCAGCACCCAGCGGAACAGGATGAACACTGAAGCTTTCTTT
CDR3: CASTQRNRMNTEAFF
D: -
J: TRBJ1-1
size: -
V: TRBV6-8

DNA: TGTGCCAGCAGACCTAACACCGGGGAGCTGTTTTTT
CDR3: CASRPNTGELFF
D: -
J: TRBJ2-2
size: -
V: TRBV28

DNA: TGTGCCAGCAGCCCCAACCAGGGTGATCAGCCCCAGCATTTT
CDR3: CASSPNQGDQPQHF
D: -
J: TRBJ1-5
size: -
V: TRBV11-3

DNA: TGTGCCAGCGCGCCTGGGGGGGCCAATGAGCAGTTCTTC
CDR3: CASAPGGANEQFF
D: -
J: TRBJ2-1
size: few
V: TRBV6-7

DNA: TGTGCCAGTAGTGAGGGGGCGCGGGGAACCGGGGAGCTGTTTTTT
CDR3: CASSEGARGTGELFF
D: -
J: TRBJ2-2
size: -
V: TRBV19

DNA: TGTGCCAGCAGTTACAGCCGGCTAGCGGATCCAGGGCGCACAGATACGCAGTATTTT
CDR3: CASSYSRLADPGRTDTQYF
D: TRBD2
J: TRBJ2-3
size: few
V: TRBV6-8

DNA: TGTGCCAGCGGTATGGCGGCTGAAGCTTTCTTT
CDR3: CASGMAAEAFF
D: -
J: TRBJ1-1
size: few
V: TRBV14

DNA: TGTGCCAGCAGCGCCTATAGCGGGGCCTACCAAGAGACCCAGTACTTC
CDR3: CASSAYSGAYQETQYF
D: TRBD2
J: TRBJ2-5
size: -
V: TRBV9

DNA: TGCGCCAGCAGCTCCCGACAGGGTAGTTTCGGTGAAGCTTTCTTT
CDR3: CASSSRQGSFGEAFF
D: TRBD1
J: TRBJ1-1
size: -
V: TRBV5-1

DNA: TGTGCCAGCACTGGGGCACTACAAGAGACCCAGTACTTC
CDR3: CASTGALQETQYF
D: -
J: TRBJ2-5
size: -
V: TRBV12-5

DNA: TGCAGCGTGGGACAGACACTGAACACTGAAGCTTTCTTT
CDR3: CSVGQTLNTEAFF
D: TRBD1
J: TRBJ1-1
size: few
V: TRBV29-1

DNA: TGCGCCAGCAGCTTGGGATTCACCTCCTACGAGCAGTACTTC
CDR3: CASSLGFTSYEQYF
D: -
J: TRBJ2-7
size: -
V: TRBV5-1

DNA: TGCGCCAGCAGCCAAGATCCAGGGACGGGGACCCAGTACTTC
CDR3: CASSQDPGTGTQYF
D: -
J: TRBJ2-5
size: few
V: TRBV1

DNA: TGTGCCTGGAGTCAAGGAGGGAACGTACAAGCTTTCTTT
CDR3: CAWSQGGNVQAFF
D: -
J: TRBJ1-1
size: -
V: TRBV30

DNA: TGTGCCAGCAGTGCCCTAGCGGGAGTGTCCTACGAGCAGTACTTC
CDR3: CASSALAGVSYEQYF
D: TRBD2
J: TRBJ2-7
size: -
V: TRBV6-8

DNA: TGTGCCATCAGTGAGGGACAGGGGTCGAGGAACACTGAAGCTTTCTTT
CDR3: CAISEGQGSRNTEAFF
D: TRBD1
J: TRBJ1-1
size: -
V: TRBV10-3

DNA: TGTGCCATCAGTGAGTCGACGGACAGGGCCGGCTACACCTTC
CDR3: CAISESTDRAGYTF
D: TRBD1
J: TRBJ1-2
size: few
V: TRBV10-3

DNA: TGTGCCAGCAGACGCAAGGACAGCTCCTACGAGCAGTACTTC
CDR3: CASRRKDSSYEQYF
D: -
J: TRBJ2-7
size: few
V: TRBV6-7

DNA: TGTGCCAGCAGCCTGGAGAAGCTCAATGAGCAGTTCTTC
CDR3: CASSLEKLNEQFF
D: -
J: TRBJ2-1
size: -
V: TRBV7-4

DNA: TGTGCCAGCAGTCTTAGGACTAGCGGCACTACAGATACGCAGTATTTT
CDR3: CASSLRTSGTTDTQYF
D: TRBD2
J: TRBJ2-3
size: few
V: TRBV2

DNA: TGTGCCTGGAGTGCACGAGAGGGGGGTTGGTATCAGCCCCAGCATTTT
CDR3: CAWSAREGGWYQPQHF
D: -
J: TRBJ1-5
size: -
V: TRBV30

DNA: TGCGCCAGCAGCTCGGGCCCGGGAACAGAGACCCAGTACTTC
CDR3: CASSSGPGTETQYF
D: -
J: TRBJ2-5
size: -
V: TRBV5-1

DNA: TGTGCCAGCAGTTTTCTCGGGGGGGCTCTCAAAGAGACCCAGTACTTC
CDR3: CASSFLGGALKETQYF
D: TRBD2
J: TRBJ2-5
size: medium-sized
V: TRBV11-3

DNA: TGTGCCAGCTCACCACCGGTCAGGGACGCCTCCTACGAGCAGTACTTC
CDR3: CASSPPVRDASYEQYF
D: -
J: TRBJ2-7
size: -
V: TRBV18

DNA: TGCAGCGTTGGCTGGGCGGGCGCCAATGGCTACACCTTC
CDR3: CSVGWAGANGYTF
D: -
J: TRBJ1-2
size: -
V: TRBV29-1

DNA: TGTGCCACCAGCAGAGCGAGGGACAGGCCTTCGGAAGCTTTCTTT
CDR3: CATSRARDRPSEAFF
D: TRBD1
J: TRBJ1-1
size: -
V: TRBV15

DNA: TGTGCCAGCAGCTTGGGGCCAGGGGGTAGCAATCAGCCCCAGCATTTT
CDR3: CASSLGPGGSNQPQHF
D: TRBD1
J: TRBJ1-5
size: medium-sized
V: TRBV11-3

DNA: TGTGCCAGCTCACCAGGGATAGGGAGTGTCAATCAGCCCCAGCATTTT
CDR3: CASSPGIGSVNQPQHF
D: -
J: TRBJ1-5
size: once
V: TRBV18

DNA: TGTGCCAGCAGTTTTTTCCACGACGGGAACTACGAGCAGTACTTC
CDR3: CASSFFHDGNYEQYF
D: -
J: TRBJ2-7
size: -
V: TRBV13

DNA: TGCGCCAGCAGCCCATACGCCACAGGGAACGAAAAACTGTTTTTT
CDR3: CASSPYATGNEKLFF
D: -
J: TRBJ1-4
size: -
V: TRBV1

DNA: TGTGCCAGCAGCTTATTTGAGGCAGGTGCAGATACGCAGTATTTT
CDR3: CASSLFEAGADTQYF
D: -
J: TRBJ2-3
size: medium-sized
V: TRBV11-3

DNA: TGTGCCAGCAGTTATAGCGGGAGGGCCTGGGATACGCAGTATTTT
CDR3: CASSYSGRAWDTQYF
D: TRBD2
J: TRBJ2-3
size: -
V: TRBV6-8

DNA: TGCAGCGTTGACGGGGGCCATGGAACTAACACCTTC
CDR3: CSVDGGHGTNTF
D: -
J: TRBJ1-2
size: -
V: TRBV29-1

DNA: TGCAGCGTTGATTTAGACAGGGAACGTGAGCAGTTCTTC
CDR3: CSVDLDREREQFF
D: TRBD1
J: TRBJ2-1
size: -
V: TRBV29-1

DNA: TGTGCCATCAGTGGGACAGTAGACACCATATATTTT
CDR3: CAISGTVDTIYF
D: -
J: TRBJ1-3
size: -
V: TRBV10-3

DNA: TGTGCCAGCAGTTCCCTAGCGGGAGTCGCAGATACGCAGTATTTT
CDR3: CASSSLAGVADTQYF
D: TRBD2
J: TRBJ2-3
size: -
V: TRBV11-3

DNA: TGTGCCACCAGCAGAGAGGGCGCTGGGGCCAACGTCCTGACTTTC
CDR3: CATSREGAGANVLTF
D: -
J: TRBJ2-6
size: few
V: TRBV15

DNA: TGCAGCGTTGGCACAGGGATCACTGAAGCTTTCTTT
CDR3: CSVGTGITEAFF
D: -
J: TRBJ1-1
size: -
V: TRBV29-1